The rows below give T cell receptor beta chains drawn from one sample of a study of blood T cell repertoires in COVID-19. Clones were read by immunoSEQ multiplex PCR, and TCRdb kept only the in-frame ones, dropping some. This table has 150,000 to 200,000 clones, around nine tenths appearing once. The sample consisted of peripheral blood. The receptors were gathered from a man in his 70s with active or convalescent COVID-19. The conserved cysteine and the conserved F or W are not part of the CDR3 here. D genes are given only for firm matches.

d_call,j_call,v_call,cdr3_aa
TRBD1,TRBJ2-3,TRBV24-1,ATSDSWTGITDTQY
TRBD2,TRBJ2-2,TRBV7-8,ASSLLRGSGAGELF
TRBD1,TRBJ1-3,TRBV6-6,ASSSLGTDSGNTIY
.,TRBJ2-5,TRBV18,ASLGQPRETQY
.,TRBJ1-2,TRBV6-1,ASSEVGRAGLKYGYT
.,TRBJ1-2,TRBV21-1,ASSNPGRSNYGYT
TRBD2,TRBJ2-3,TRBV30,AWWRGGGDTQY
.,TRBJ2-5,TRBV7-2,ASSLGGVGQETQY
.,TRBJ1-5,TRBV4-1,ASSQGQGGQPQH
.,TRBJ1-1,TRBV10-1,ASSESTGRVTEAF
TRBD1,TRBJ2-5,TRBV19,ASTEGLGQYQETQY
TRBD1,TRBJ1-1,TRBV18,ASSPSGTGGSAF
.,TRBJ2-1,TRBV28,ASSRPGLTYNEQF
TRBD2,TRBJ2-1,TRBV7-2,ASSQSGGAYNEQF
TRBD2,TRBJ2-1,TRBV5-4,ASSLGGRGYNEQF
.,TRBJ2-7,TRBV28,ASSLPTASVGSYEQY
.,TRBJ2-1,TRBV3-1/TRBV3-2,ASSHPPIHEQF
TRBD1,TRBJ1-1,TRBV7-2,ASSPWTGRTEAF
TRBD1,TRBJ1-5,TRBV6-5,ASSPTGGGNQPQH
.,TRBJ2-7,TRBV6-5,ASSYSGRTYEQY
TRBD2,TRBJ2-3,TRBV27,ASNRIAGLTDTQY
.,TRBJ2-1,TRBV20-1,SASNGGTPRNEQF
.,TRBJ1-6,TRBV5-8,ASRGAGGNSPLH
.,TRBJ2-4,TRBV21-1,ASSKGGRTDKNIQY
TRBD2,TRBJ2-7,TRBV3-1/TRBV3-2,ASSRPGAGGNEQY
.,TRBJ1-2,TRBV29-1,SVRRGTGYT
.,TRBJ2-7,TRBV21-1,ASSKGVRTANSYEQY
.,TRBJ2-7,TRBV5-6,ASSLPGTYEQY
.,TRBJ1-5,TRBV7-2,ASRPPGPDHRPQH
.,TRBJ2-3,TRBV19,ASSLGGGPDTQY
TRBD1,TRBJ1-2,TRBV6-2/TRBV6-3,ASSHHSGPGGYGYT
.,TRBJ1-5,TRBV6-2/TRBV6-3,ASSPAENHSNQPQH
.,TRBJ2-1,TRBV5-4,ASSVAEDYNEQF
.,TRBJ2-1,TRBV27,ASSALGAGPYNEQF
TRBD1,TRBJ1-5,TRBV9,ASSAGTGNNQPQH
TRBD2,TRBJ2-7,TRBV4-1,ASSQDLGLVPVEQY
.,TRBJ2-3,TRBV5-5,ASSLGSSDTQY
.,TRBJ2-7,TRBV14,ASSQVVGPIGEQY
.,TRBJ2-5,TRBV5-4,ASSLASIGVTGETQY
TRBD1,TRBJ2-7,TRBV28,ASRQRHRGAYEQY
.,TRBJ1-6,TRBV6-5,ASSYSRSPNSPLH
TRBD1,TRBJ2-1,TRBV29-1,SSRTGHNEQF
.,TRBJ2-5,TRBV20-1,SASPQETQY
TRBD1,TRBJ2-2,TRBV5-5,ASSLAQGAAGELF
.,TRBJ2-3,TRBV18,ASSPPSGVDTQY
.,TRBJ1-6,TRBV12-3/TRBV12-4,ASSTIDNSPLH
.,TRBJ1-6,TRBV19,ASSATGDSPLH
.,TRBJ1-2,TRBV10-3,AISETGDYGYT
.,TRBJ1-1,TRBV5-1,ASSWRGGGNTEAF
TRBD2,TRBJ2-7,TRBV20-1,SASRLAVYEQY
TRBD1,TRBJ1-6,TRBV6-5,ASRRTGGTSPLH
TRBD1,TRBJ1-5,TRBV19,ASSSATGGDSNQPQH
.,TRBJ2-5,TRBV5-1,ASSLSGGAGETQY
TRBD1,TRBJ1-1,TRBV28,ASIGRGRVTEAF